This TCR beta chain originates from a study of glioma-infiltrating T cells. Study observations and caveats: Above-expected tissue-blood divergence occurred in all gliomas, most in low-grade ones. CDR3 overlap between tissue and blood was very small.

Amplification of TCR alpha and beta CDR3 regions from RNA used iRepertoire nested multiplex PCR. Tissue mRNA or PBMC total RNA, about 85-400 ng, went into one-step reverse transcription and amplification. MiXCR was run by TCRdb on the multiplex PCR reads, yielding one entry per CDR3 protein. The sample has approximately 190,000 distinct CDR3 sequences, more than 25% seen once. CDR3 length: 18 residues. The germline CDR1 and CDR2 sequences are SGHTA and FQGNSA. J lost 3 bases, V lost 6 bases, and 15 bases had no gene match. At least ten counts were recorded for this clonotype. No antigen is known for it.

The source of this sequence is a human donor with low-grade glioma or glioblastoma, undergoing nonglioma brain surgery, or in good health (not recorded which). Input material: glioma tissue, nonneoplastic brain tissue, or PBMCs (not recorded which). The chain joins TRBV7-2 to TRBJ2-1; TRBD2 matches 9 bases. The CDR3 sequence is CASSPWGAREGSYNEQFF. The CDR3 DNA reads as TGTGCCAGCAGTCCATGGGGAGCGCGGGAGGGCAGCTACAATGAGCAGTTCTTC.